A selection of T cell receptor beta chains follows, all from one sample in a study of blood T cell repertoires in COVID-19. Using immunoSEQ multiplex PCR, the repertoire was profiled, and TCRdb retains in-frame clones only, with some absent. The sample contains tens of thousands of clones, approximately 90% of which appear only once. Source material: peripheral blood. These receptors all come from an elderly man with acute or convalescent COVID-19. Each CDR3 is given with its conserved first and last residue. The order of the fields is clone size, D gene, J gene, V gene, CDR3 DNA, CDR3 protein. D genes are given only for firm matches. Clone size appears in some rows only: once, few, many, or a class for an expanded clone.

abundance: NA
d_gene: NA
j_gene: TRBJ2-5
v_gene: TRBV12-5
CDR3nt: TGTGCTAGTGGTTTGGAACGGGGAGAGACCCAGTACTTC
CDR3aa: CASGLERGETQYF

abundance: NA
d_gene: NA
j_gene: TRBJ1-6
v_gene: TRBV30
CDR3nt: TGTGCCTGGACGGGACAACGGAATTCACCCCTCCACTTT
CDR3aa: CAWTGQRNSPLHF

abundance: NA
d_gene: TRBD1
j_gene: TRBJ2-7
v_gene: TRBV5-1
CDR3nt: TGCGCCAGCAGGTATCCGGGACAGGGCGTCTCCTACGAGCAGTACTTC
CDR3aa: CASRYPGQGVSYEQYF

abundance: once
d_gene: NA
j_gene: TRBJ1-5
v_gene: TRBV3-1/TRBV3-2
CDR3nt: TGTGCCAGCAGCCCCCAGGGAGGGAGCAATCAGCCCCAGCATTTT
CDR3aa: CASSPQGGSNQPQHF

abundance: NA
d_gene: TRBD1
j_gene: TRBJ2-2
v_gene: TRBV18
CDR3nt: TGTGCCAGCTCACCGGGGACAGCGAACACCGGGGAGCTGTTTTTT
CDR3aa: CASSPGTANTGELFF

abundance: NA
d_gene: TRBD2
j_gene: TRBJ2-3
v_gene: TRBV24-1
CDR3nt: TGTGCCACCAGTGATCCGGGGGGGGCCGGCACAGATACGCAGTATTTT
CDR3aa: CATSDPGGAGTDTQYF

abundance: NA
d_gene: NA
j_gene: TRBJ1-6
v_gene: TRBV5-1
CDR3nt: TGCGCCAGCAGCTTGGTACCTGGCTCACCCCTCCACTTT
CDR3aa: CASSLVPGSPLHF

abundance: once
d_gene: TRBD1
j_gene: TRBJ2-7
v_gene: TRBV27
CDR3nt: TGTGCCAGCAGGGACAGGAAATACGAGCAGTACTTC
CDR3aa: CASRDRKYEQYF

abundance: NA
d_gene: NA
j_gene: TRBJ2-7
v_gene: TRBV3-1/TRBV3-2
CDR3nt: TGTGCCAGCAGCCCCCGTACTGGACTCTTCTACGAGCAGTACTTC
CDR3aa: CASSPRTGLFYEQYF

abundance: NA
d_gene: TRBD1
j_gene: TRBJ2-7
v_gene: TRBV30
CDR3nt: TGTGCCTGGAGTCCGCTGACAGGGTTCGACGAGCAGTACTTC
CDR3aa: CAWSPLTGFDEQYF

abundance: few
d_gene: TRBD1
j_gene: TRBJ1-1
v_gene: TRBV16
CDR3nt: TGTGCCAGCAGCCCCCTCCCGACAGGGGGGACCACTGAAGCTTTCTTT
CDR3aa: CASSPLPTGGTTEAFF

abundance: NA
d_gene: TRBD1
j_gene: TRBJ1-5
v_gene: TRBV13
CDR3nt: TGTGCCAGCAGCTTAGGAGGACAGGGGAGCAATCAGCCCCAGCATTTT
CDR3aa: CASSLGGQGSNQPQHF

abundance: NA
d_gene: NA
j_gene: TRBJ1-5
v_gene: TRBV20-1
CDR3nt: TGCAGTGCTAGTACAGGGATTCCCCTATTTGGTCTCCCGGGCAATCAGCCCCAGCATTTT
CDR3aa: CSASTGIPLFGLPGNQPQHF

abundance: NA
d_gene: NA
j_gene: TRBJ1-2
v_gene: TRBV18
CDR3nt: TGTGCCAGCTCACCGGAGAGAATTCCCACAGGACCCTATGGCTACACCTTC
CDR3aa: CASSPERIPTGPYGYTF

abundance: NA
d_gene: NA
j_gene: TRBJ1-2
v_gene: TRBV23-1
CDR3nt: TGCGCCAGCAGTGGGCCGGACAGAGGAAGGATACACTATGGCTACACCTTC
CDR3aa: CASSGPDRGRIHYGYTF

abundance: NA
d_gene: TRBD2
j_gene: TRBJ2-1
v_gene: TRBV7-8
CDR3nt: TGTGCCAGCAGGAGAATAGCGGGGGGGTCCTACAATGAGCAGTTCTTC
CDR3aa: CASRRIAGGSYNEQFF

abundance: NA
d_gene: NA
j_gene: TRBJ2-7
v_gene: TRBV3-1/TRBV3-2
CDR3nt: TGTGCCAGCAGCCGATCCGGGTCCTACGAGCAGTACTTC
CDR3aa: CASSRSGSYEQYF

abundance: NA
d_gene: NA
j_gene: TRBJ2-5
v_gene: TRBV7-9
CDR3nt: TGTGCCAGCAGCTTAGAGGGGCAGGGTCAAGAGACCCAGTACTTC
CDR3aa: CASSLEGQGQETQYF

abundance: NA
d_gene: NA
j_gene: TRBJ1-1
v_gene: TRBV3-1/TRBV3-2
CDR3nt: TGTGCCAGCAGCTCGGAGAGGTCCACTGAAGCTTTCTTT
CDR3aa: CASSSERSTEAFF

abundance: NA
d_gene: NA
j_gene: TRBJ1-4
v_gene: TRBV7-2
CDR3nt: TGTGCCAGCAGCCCCCAGACAGCAACTAATGAAAAACTGTTTTTT
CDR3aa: CASSPQTATNEKLFF

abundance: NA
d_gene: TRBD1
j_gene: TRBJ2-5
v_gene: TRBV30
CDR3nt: TGTGCCTGGAGGACAGGGGTGGGTCCCCAGTACTTC
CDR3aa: CAWRTGVGPQYF

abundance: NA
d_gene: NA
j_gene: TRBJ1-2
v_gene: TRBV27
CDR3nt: TGTGCCAGCAGTTTATCGAGAGGGATCAATGGCTACACCTTC
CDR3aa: CASSLSRGINGYTF

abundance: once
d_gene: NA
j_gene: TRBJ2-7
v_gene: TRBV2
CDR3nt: TGTGCCAGCAGGAATGCCAGGGGAAGGCAGTACTTC
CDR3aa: CASRNARGRQYF

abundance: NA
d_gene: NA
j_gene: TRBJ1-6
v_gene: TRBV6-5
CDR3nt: TGTGCCAGCAGCCCGAGGCCTACGACGCCCCTCCACTTT
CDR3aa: CASSPRPTTPLHF

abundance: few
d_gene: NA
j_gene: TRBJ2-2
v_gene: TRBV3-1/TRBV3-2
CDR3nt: TGTGCCAGCAGCTTTCGGACTACCACCGTGGGGGAGCTGTTTTTT
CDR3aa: CASSFRTTTVGELFF

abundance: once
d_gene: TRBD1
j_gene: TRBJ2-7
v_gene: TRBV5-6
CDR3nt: TGTGCCAGCAGCTGGACAGGGCTACCCTACGAGCAGTACTTC
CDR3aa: CASSWTGLPYEQYF

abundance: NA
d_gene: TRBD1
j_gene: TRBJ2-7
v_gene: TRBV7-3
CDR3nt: TGTGCCAGCAGCCCCGGGACAGAGGACTACGAGCAGTACTTC
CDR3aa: CASSPGTEDYEQYF

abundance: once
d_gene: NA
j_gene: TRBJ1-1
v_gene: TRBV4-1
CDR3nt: TGCGCCAGCAGCCAAGCCCGGGTCTTGAACACTGAAGCTTTCTTT
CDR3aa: CASSQARVLNTEAFF

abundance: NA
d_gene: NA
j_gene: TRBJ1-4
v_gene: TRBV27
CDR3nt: TGTGCCATCCTGGACAGACTTAATGAAAAACTGTTTTTT
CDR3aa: CAILDRLNEKLFF

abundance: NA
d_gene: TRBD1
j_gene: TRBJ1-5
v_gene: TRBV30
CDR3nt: TGTGCCTGGAGGGACAGGGGGTATCAGCCCCAGCATTTT
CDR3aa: CAWRDRGYQPQHF

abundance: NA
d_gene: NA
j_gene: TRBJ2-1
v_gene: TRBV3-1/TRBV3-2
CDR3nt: TGTGCCAGCAGCCATGGGCAGAATGAGCAGTTCTTC
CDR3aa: CASSHGQNEQFF

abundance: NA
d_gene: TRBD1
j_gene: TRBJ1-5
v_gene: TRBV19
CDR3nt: TGTGCCAGTAGTACAAGGGACAGGGCTTGGCAGCCCCAGCATTTT
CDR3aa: CASSTRDRAWQPQHF

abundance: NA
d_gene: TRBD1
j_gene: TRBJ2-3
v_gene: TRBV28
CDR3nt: TGTGCCAGCAGTTTATTAGGGGGCGAAGATACGCAGTATTTT
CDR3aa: CASSLLGGEDTQYF

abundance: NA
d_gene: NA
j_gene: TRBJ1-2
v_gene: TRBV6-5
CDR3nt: TGTGCCAGCACGGGGAGGGGGATCTATGGCTACACCTTC
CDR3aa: CASTGRGIYGYTF

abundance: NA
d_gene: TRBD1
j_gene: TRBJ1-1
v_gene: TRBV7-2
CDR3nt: TGTGCCAGCAGCTTAGTGGACAGGGCCACTGAAGCTTTCTTT
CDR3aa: CASSLVDRATEAFF

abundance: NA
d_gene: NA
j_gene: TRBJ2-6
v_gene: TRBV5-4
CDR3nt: TGTGCCAGCAGCTCTGGGCCGAGCTCTGGGGCCAACGTCCTGACTTTC
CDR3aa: CASSSGPSSGANVLTF

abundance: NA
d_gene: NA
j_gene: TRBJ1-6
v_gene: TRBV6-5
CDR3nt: TGTGCCAGCAGCCGATTGGACATAAGATCACCCCTCCACTTT
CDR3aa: CASSRLDIRSPLHF

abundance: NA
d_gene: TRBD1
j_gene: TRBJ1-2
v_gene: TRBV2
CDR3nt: TGTGCCAGCAGTGCAGGACAGGGGGCTAGGGGCTACACCTTC
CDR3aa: CASSAGQGARGYTF